The 27 T cell receptor beta chains below all came from one sample that was sequenced in a study of blood T cell repertoires in COVID-19. Sequenced by immunoSEQ multiplex PCR; TCRdb stores in-frame clones only, minus some. The table lists about 180,000 clones, 80% to 90% of them singletons. Specimen: peripheral blood. These receptors all come from a man aged 55 to 70 with acute or convalescent COVID-19.

The J gene is TRBJ2-7, the V gene TRBV28, with D perhaps matching TRBD2 (7 bases). Per germline, CDR1 MDHEN and CDR2 SYDVKM. The CDR3 has 15 amino acids. V was pared by 5 bases and J by 5 bases, with 19 bases between. CDR3 loop: CASSVFQGRVDEQYF. The CDR3 nucleotides read TGTGCCAGCAGTGTCTTCCAGGGGAGGGTTGACGAGCAGTACTTC. Based on the CDR3 plus reference TRBV28 and TRBJ2-7, the full variable domain is DVKVTQSSRYLVKRTGEKVFLECVQDMDHENMFWYRQDPGLGLRLIYFSYDVKMKEKGDIPEGYSVSREKKERFSLILESASTNQTSMYLCASSVFQGRVDEQYFGPGTRLTVT.

In nucleotides, the CDR3 is TGTGCCAGCAGCCGAAACATGGAGCCGGGAGAGACCCAGTACTTC. Protein sequence: CASSRNMEPGETQYF. The chain employs TRBV7-9 and TRBJ2-5; D not certain. The ends were cut back, 5 bases at V and 4 bases at J, with 17 bases in the middle. Germline V gene data show CDR1 as SEHNR and CDR2 as FQNEAQ (reference sequence). This CDR3 is built from 15 residues.

The chain employs TRBV6-5 and TRBJ2-4, with D possibly matching TRBD2 (5 bases). There are 14 residues in the CDR3. Per the germline V gene, CDR1 is MNHEY and CDR2 is SVGAGI. Trimming removed 8 bases from V and 6 bases from J, with 17 bases in between. The CDR3 nucleotides read TGTGCCAGCTTACCGGTCCTAGAGGGAAACATTCAGTACTTC. Translating it yields CASLPVLEGNIQYF.

This clone was counted a single time. This chain joins TRBV28 and TRBJ2-7, with TRBD2 identical over 7 bases. The CDR3 runs 15 residues. J lost 3 bases, V lost 3 bases, and 8 bases had no gene match. CDR1 MDHEN and CDR2 SYDVKM come from the germline V gene. Here the CDR3 reads CASSFSRAGLYEQYF. In nucleotides, the CDR3 is TGTGCCAGCAGTTTCTCAAGAGCGGGGCTCTACGAGCAGTACTTC.

The table lists this clone with a few counts. CDR3 in DNA: TGTGCCTGGACCGGACTAGGCCTAAGGAATGAGCAGTTCTTC. Its translation: CAWTGLGLRNEQFF. This chain joins TRBV30 and TRBJ2-1; 7 bases are shared with TRBD2. CDR3 size: 14 residues. The V segment lost 4 bases and the J segment 7 bases; nucleotides outside the gene matches: 10. Germline V gene data show CDR1 as GTSNPN and CDR2 as SVGIG (reference sequence). Full variable domain (rest looked up from reference TRBV30 and TRBJ2-1): SQTIHQWPATLVQPVGSPLSLECTVEGTSNPNLYWYRQAAGRGLQLLFYSVGIGQISSEVPQNLSASRPQDRQFILSSKKLLLSDSGFYLCAWTGLGLRNEQFFGPGTRLTVL.

This clone was found a few times. V usage is TRBV6-1 and J usage is TRBJ1-5; tentatively, D is TRBD1 (6 bases). V lost 2 bases, J lost 1 base, and 15 bases lay in between. The length of the CDR3 is 17 residues. The germline CDR1 and CDR2 sequences are MNHNS and SASEGT. CDR3 bases: TGTGCCAGCAGTGAATTGGGGGGGCTAGAGAGCAATCAGCCCCAGCATTTT. Protein product: CASSELGGLESNQPQHF.

The chain joins TRBV7-6 to TRBJ2-1; a possible D gene is TRBD2 (5 bases). The V end was cut by 4 bases, the J end by 3 bases, with 16 bases between. CDR3 length equals 16 residues. CDR1 and CDR2 (germline): SGHVS, FNYEAQ. Here the CDR3 reads CASSSRPGDYYNEQFF. The DNA for the CDR3 is TGTGCCAGCAGCTCCCGGCCAGGCGACTACTACAATGAGCAGTTCTTC.

This chain joins TRBV7-3 and TRBJ2-1; D not resolved. Germline V gene data show CDR1 as SGHTA and CDR2 as FQGTGA. V was cut by 5 bases and J by 0 bases, with 14 bases left in between. The CDR3 sequence is 16 residues long. CDR3 amino acids: CASSPSSSSSYNEQFF. The CDR3 DNA is TGTGCCAGCAGCCCGTCCTCATCGAGCTCCTACAATGAGCAGTTCTTC. The full variable domain, completed using reference TRBV7-3 and TRBJ2-1, is GAGVSQTPSNKVTEKGKYVELRCDPISGHTALYWYRQSLGQGPEFLIYFQGTGAADDSGLPNDRFFAVRPEGSVSTLKIQRTERGDSAVYLCASSPSSSSSYNEQFFGPGTRLTVL.

This clone was seen a handful of times. J is TRBJ2-7 and V is TRBV19; the match to TRBD2 covers 13 bases. The V segment lost 5 bases and the J segment 3 bases; nucleotides outside the gene matches: 7. This CDR3 contains 16 residues. The germline CDR1 and CDR2 sequences are LNHDA and SQIVND (reference sequence). CDR3 loop: CASSSRTSGSIYEQYF. The CDR3 DNA is TGTGCCAGTAGTTCCCGGACTAGCGGGAGTATCTACGAGCAGTACTTC.

The chain combines TRBV5-1 with TRBJ2-3, with 9 nucleotides matching TRBD1. The ends lost 5 bases at V and 3 bases at J; junction bases unmatched: 4. This CDR3 contains 14 residues. Germline-derived CDR1 and CDR2 are SGHRS and YFSETQ. In DNA form, the CDR3 reads TGCGCCAGCAGTCGGGACAGGGTAACAGATACGCAGTATTTT. Translated: CASSRDRVTDTQYF.

The V gene is TRBV19, the J gene TRBJ2-7, with a tentative D call TRBD2 (6 bases). V was clipped by 2 bases and J by 5 bases, with 25 bases between them. The CDR3 has 18 amino acids. Germline CDR1 LNHDA, CDR2 SQIVND (reference sequence). CDR3 region: CASSISGPTGGILDEQYF. DNA of the CDR3: TGTGCCAGTAGTATATCCGGACCAACTGGGGGGATCCTGGACGAGCAGTACTTC.

Only a few counts were recorded for this clone. The chain uses TRBV2 and TRBJ1-1; no firm D call. Looked up from germline, CDR1 is SNHLY and CDR2 is FYNNEI. V lost 8 bases and J lost 7, with 11 bases in between. The CDR3 is made up of 11 amino acids. The CDR3 sequence: CASGRGGEAFF. The CDR3 nucleotides read TGTGCCAGCGGCCGAGGAGGTGAAGCTTTCTTT.

The CDR3 sequence is CASAGYGYTF. DNA for the CDR3: TGTGCCAGCGCGGGCTATGGCTACACCTTC. The chain uses TRBV9 and TRBJ1-2; D is unresolved. The length of the CDR3 is 10 residues. Trimming cost V 7 bases and J 4 bases, with 5 bases left between them. Per germline, CDR1 SGDLS and CDR2 YYNGEE.

The chain links TRBV2 to TRBJ1-3; TRBD1 matches at 7 bases. CDR1 SNHLY and CDR2 FYNNEI come from the germline V gene. Trimming at V came to 8 bases and at J to 1 base, leaving 2 bases not matched to a gene. This CDR3 contains 13 residues. In DNA, the CDR3 is TGTGCCAGCCAGACAGGGTCTGGAAACACCATATATTTT. It is translated as CASQTGSGNTIYF. The full variable domain, with the rest looked up from reference TRBV2 and TRBJ1-3, is EPEVTQTPSHQVTQMGQEVILRCVPISNHLYFYWYRQILGQKVEFLVSFYNNEISEKSEIFDDQFSVERPDGSNFTLKIRSTKLEDSAMYFCASQTGSGNTIYFGEGSWLTVV.

The chain is built from TRBV4-1 and TRBJ1-5; 7 nucleotides line up with TRBD1. V shed 8 bases, J shed 2 bases, and the junction held 3 bases outside the gene matches. Germline values: CDR1 MGHRA, CDR2 YSYEKL. The CDR3 spans 13 residues. Here the CDR3 DNA reads TGCGCCAGCCAGGGGGACGGCAATCAGCCCCAGCATTTT. Protein sequence: CASQGDGNQPQHF.

The gene calls are TRBV19 and TRBJ1-5; TRBD1 aligns across 9 bases. CDR3 length: 13 residues. Germline assignment: CDR1 LNHDA and CDR2 SQIVND (reference sequence). V was clipped by 9 bases and J by 2 bases; unmatched bases: 2. Here the CDR3 reads CASRDRGNQPQHF. The CDR3 nucleotides read TGTGCCAGCCGGGACAGGGGCAATCAGCCCCAGCATTTT. Full variable domain (outside the CDR3, taken from reference TRBV19 and TRBJ1-5): DGGITQSPKYLFRKEGQNVTLSCEQNLNHDAMYWYRQDPGQGLRLIYYSQIVNDFQKGDIAEGYSVSREKKESFPLTVTSAQKNPTAFYLCASRDRGNQPQHFGDGTRLSIL.

The gene calls are TRBV5-6 and TRBJ1-2; 11 bases are a match to TRBD1. Trimming cost V 5 bases and J 7 bases; bases outside gene matches: 10. The germline V gene encodes CDR1 SGHDT and CDR2 YYEEEE. The CDR3 is 15 amino acids. For the CDR3, the DNA is TGTGCCAGCAGGCCGACGGGACAGGGGGAAGGTGGCTACACCTTC. Translating it yields CASRPTGQGEGGYTF.

The sample holds a few counts of this clone. This rearrangement joins TRBV28 to TRBJ1-5; 7 nucleotides match TRBD1. V shed 8 bases and J 9 bases; nucleotides not matched to a gene: 4. CDR3 length: 11 residues. Germline CDR1 MDHEN, CDR2 SYDVKM. CDR3 nucleotides: TGTGCCAGCCGACAGGGTGGGCCCCAGCATTTT. Its protein is CASRQGGPQHF.

J is TRBJ2-7 and V is TRBV11-2; TRBD2 might be the D (6 bases). CDR3 length: 14 amino acids. Trimming shortened V by 3 bases and J by 4 bases, and 13 bases separated the two germline ends. Germline V gene data show CDR1 as SGHAT and CDR2 as FQNNGV. The CDR3 bases are TGTGCCAGCAGCTTTACTAGCACAATGTACGAGCAGTACTTC. This translates into CASSFTSTMYEQYF.

This chain joins TRBV24-1 and TRBJ2-7; possible D gene TRBD1, 5 bases. From germline, CDR1 is KGHDR and CDR2 SFDVKD. V was shortened by 9 bases and J by 3 bases, with 11 bases between the two germline ends. The CDR3 has 12 residues. The CDR3 region is CATRQGDYEQYF. The CDR3 DNA is TGTGCCACCCGGCAGGGTGACTACGAGCAGTACTTC.

The chain has TRBV28 and TRBJ2-6, with 7 bases matching TRBD2. This CDR3 comprises 15 residues. The V gene's germline CDR1 is MDHEN and CDR2 SYDVKM. Germline trimming cut 7 bases from V and 1 base from J; bases unmatched to any gene: 4. The CDR3 nucleotides are TGTGCCAGCACCGGAGCGGGGTCTGGGGCCAACGTCCTGACTTTC. Translated, it gives CASTGAGSGANVLTF.

This clone has a handful of counts. The chain uses TRBV11-1 and TRBJ1-1; D is possibly TRBD1 (5 bases). The CDR3 loop spans 14 amino acids. Germline V CDR1 and CDR2: SGHAT, FQDESV (reference sequence). Between the trimmed V and J ends, which lost 3 bases and 4 bases, there was a span of 12 bases. The CDR3 reads CASSLGRGGTEAFF. CDR3 nucleotide sequence: TGTGCCAGCAGCTTGGGGCGGGGGGGCACTGAAGCTTTCTTT.

This clone was seen just once. This rearrangement joins TRBV29-1 to TRBJ1-1; tentatively, D is TRBD1 (5 bases). Germline V gene data show CDR1 as SQVTM and CDR2 as ANQGSEA. V lost 4 bases and J lost 7, with 28 bases in between. The CDR3 loop spans 17 amino acids. The CDR3 coding sequence is TGCAGCGTTGGAGATTTATTGGGAGGGTCACGCGGGGGTGAAGCTTTCTTT. Its protein product is CSVGDLLGGSRGGEAFF.

V and J are TRBV7-9 and TRBJ1-2, with 7 bases identical to TRBD1. The V gene end was trimmed by 3 bases and the J gene end by 5 bases; junction bases not matched to a gene: 6. Germline V lookup: CDR1 SEHNR, CDR2 FQNEAQ (reference sequence). The CDR3 spans 14 residues. CDR3 DNA sequence: TGTGCCAGCAGCTTCTCCGGGACAGATTATGGCTACACCTTC. Its translation: CASSFSGTDYGYTF.

V usage is TRBV27 and J usage is TRBJ2-7, with TRBD2 identical over 9 bases. V lost 11 bases and J lost 6; bases outside the gene matches: 14. This CDR3 is built from 14 residues. In germline, CDR1 is MNHEY, CDR2 SMNVEV (reference sequence). The CDR3 DNA is TGTGCCTCCCGCCTTAGCGGGAGTACAAGCGAGCAGTACTTC. As protein: CASRLSGSTSEQYF.

This chain links TRBV28 with TRBJ1-2, with D perhaps TRBD1 (5 bases). CDR3 length: 14 amino acids. CDR1 and CDR2 (germline): MDHEN, SYDVKM. Between the trimmed V and J ends, which lost 5 bases and 9 bases, there was a span of 19 bases. The CDR3 here is CASSPLGREVRYTF. The CDR3 DNA is TGTGCCAGCAGTCCACTGGGCAGGGAAGTACGCTACACCTTC.

There are a few counts of this clone. The rearrangement joins TRBV7-9 to TRBJ1-2, with TRBD1 identical over 9 bases. The CDR3 runs to 15 residues. The V and J ends lost 2 bases and 8 bases, in that order; junction bases with no gene match: 9. The germline V gene has CDR1 SEHNR and CDR2 FQNEAQ (reference sequence). This CDR3 reads CASSLPGTGTGGYTF. CDR3 nucleotide sequence: TGTGCCAGCAGCTTACCCGGGACAGGGACCGGGGGCTACACCTTC.